Listed below are T cell receptor beta chains from one sample, sequenced in a study of T cell responses to AZD1222 COVID-19 vaccine. TCRdb keeps only in-frame clones here, not all; method: immunoSEQ multiplex PCR. The table has some 180,000 clones, around 94% seen once. The sample consisted of peripheral blood, taken on day 0 of AZD1222 vaccination. The receptors were gathered from an adult in good health. Both conserved end residues are part of each CDR3. Fields, in order: clone size, J gene, V gene, D gene, CDR3 DNA, CDR3 protein. D genes are given only for firm matches. Where a row states a size, it is once, few, many or the class of an expanded clone; other rows omit it.

- | TRBJ2-1 | TRBV24-1 | - | TGTGCCACCAGCCCCTCAGGGGCTCCTGGGGATGAGCAGTTCTTC | CATSPSGAPGDEQFF
- | TRBJ1-5 | TRBV25-1 | - | TGTGCCAGCAGTCAGGCAGGCAATCAGCCCCAGCATTTT | CASSQAGNQPQHF
- | TRBJ1-1 | TRBV5-1 | - | TGCGCCAGCAGCTGGGGACCCTCGAACACTGAAGCTTTCTTT | CASSWGPSNTEAFF
- | TRBJ2-7 | TRBV7-9 | TRBD1 | TGTGCCAGCAGCCCTAGAGGGACAGGGGGTAACTACGAGCAGTACTTC | CASSPRGTGGNYEQYF
- | TRBJ1-3 | TRBV9 | - | TGTGCCAGCAGCGTAGAGTACATCTCTGGAAACACCATATATTTT | CASSVEYISGNTIYF
- | TRBJ1-2 | TRBV27 | - | TGTGCCAGCAGTTTAGTTCCTAACTATGGCTACACCTTC | CASSLVPNYGYTF
- | TRBJ1-4 | TRBV5-8 | - | TGTGCCAGCAGCTTGGGTAGCACCGCAACTAATGAAAAACTGTTTTTT | CASSLGSTATNEKLFF
- | TRBJ1-6 | TRBV10-3 | TRBD1 | TGTGCCATCAGTGAACAGGGGGTAGATTCACCCCTCCACTTT | CAISEQGVDSPLHF
- | TRBJ2-5 | TRBV18 | TRBD2 | TGTGCCAGCTCACCGGCCACCGGGGGGGCAGAGACCCAGTACTTC | CASSPATGGAETQYF
- | TRBJ1-5 | TRBV20-1 | - | TGCAGTGCTAGTTGGGCAACAGGCAATCAGCCCCAGCATTTT | CSASWATGNQPQHF
- | TRBJ2-7 | TRBV10-3 | - | TGTGCCATCAGTGAGTTGGACTCCTACGAGCAGTACTTC | CAISELDSYEQYF
once | TRBJ1-2 | TRBV6-1 | - | TGTGCCAGCAGTGAAATAGGAGGCGAAATTAGAGGAGGCTACATCTTC | CASSEIGGEIRGGYIF
- | TRBJ2-7 | TRBV4-1 | - | TGCGCCAGCAGCCAAGGGCTAGCGAGCTACGAGCAGTACTTC | CASSQGLASYEQYF
- | TRBJ2-3 | TRBV7-9 | - | TGTGCCAGCTCAAGAGATACGCAGTATTTT | CASSRDTQYF
- | TRBJ2-3 | TRBV2 | TRBD2 | TGTGCCAGCGGGGAGGGGGATACGCAGTATTTT | CASGEGDTQYF
- | TRBJ1-1 | TRBV19 | - | TGTGCCAGTAGTCCCCGGACATTAGTGAACACTGAAGCTTTCTTT | CASSPRTLVNTEAFF
- | TRBJ2-7 | TRBV3-1/TRBV3-2 | - | TGTGCCAGCAGCCAAGATTGGCAGGGGGGCGGGGAGCAGTACTTC | CASSQDWQGGGEQYF
- | TRBJ1-4 | TRBV5-6 | - | TGTGCCAGCAGCTCCAAAACAGGGCTGTCGATAGAAAAACTGTTTTTT | CASSSKTGLSIEKLFF
- | TRBJ1-1 | TRBV7-9 | - | TGTGCCAGCAGCCCTAGACAGAAAAACACTGAAGCTTTCTTT | CASSPRQKNTEAFF
- | TRBJ1-4 | TRBV5-6 | - | TGTGCCAGCAGCTTGAAGGACACGAAACTGTTTTTT | CASSLKDTKLFF
- | TRBJ1-5 | TRBV6-5 | - | TGTGCCAGCAGCTTAGGTCCGACAGCATATCAGCCCCAGCATTTT | CASSLGPTAYQPQHF
- | TRBJ1-2 | TRBV30 | - | TGTGCCTGGAGGGGCCTTTCCGACATCCCCTATGGCTACACCTTC | CAWRGLSDIPYGYTF
- | TRBJ1-3 | TRBV6-2/TRBV6-3 | TRBD1 | TGTGCCAGCAGTCGGGACAGGACTCTCTCTGGAAACACCATATATTTT | CASSRDRTLSGNTIYF
- | TRBJ2-5 | TRBV6-2/TRBV6-3 | TRBD2 | TGTGCCAGCAGCAAGGGGACTAGCGGGGGAGTAGAGACCCAGTACTTC | CASSKGTSGGVETQYF
- | TRBJ1-6 | TRBV18 | TRBD1 | TGTGCCAGCTCACCGGGACAGGGCGATTCACCCCTCCACTTT | CASSPGQGDSPLHF
- | TRBJ1-1 | TRBV7-3 | - | TGTGCCAGCAGCTTAAATCCCCTGAACACTGAAGCTTTCTTT | CASSLNPLNTEAFF
- | TRBJ2-1 | TRBV10-3 | TRBD1 | TGTGCCATCAGGGAGACCGGGACAGCTTACAATGAGCAGTTCTTC | CAIRETGTAYNEQFF
- | TRBJ2-1 | TRBV6-5 | - | TGTGCCAGCAGTTACTCGTCGAGGATTGAGCAGTTCTTC | CASSYSSRIEQFF